This TCR beta chain appears in the sequencing data of a study of CDR3 diversity in severe acne (dated by TCRdb to about 2019). Library preparation was by PCR. The run used an Illumina HiSeq 2000. TCRdb ran its own pipeline on the public reads, namely fastp trimming at Q25 and MiXCR clone calling, and kept in-frame beta chains. All rows with the same CDR3 protein become a single entry with the most common DNA and genes. For this sample there are about 98,000 distinct CDR3 sequences; around 53% appear just once. The top ten constitute roughly an eighth of the sample. This clonotype was seen many times. The target of this receptor is not known. This may be a read error, as it is one base from a much larger clone. V was cut back by 5 bases and J by 2 bases, leaving a gap of 12 bases between them. Reading the germline V gene gives CDR1 SGHTA and CDR2 FQGNSA. Including cysteine and phenylalanine, the CDR3 has 14 amino acids. CDR3 DNA is the only sequence kept; it has 42 bases, read in frame from the first base.

Sequenced input: blood. The chain employs TRBV7-2 and TRBJ1-1; the D gene assignment is ambiguous. The origin of this receptor is a male donor with acne. CDR3 protein: CASSPMAGNTEAFF. In nucleotide form, the sequence is TGTGCCAGCAGCCCAATGGCGGGAAACACTGAAGCTTTCTTT.